Following are 13 T cell receptor beta chains from one sample sequenced in a study of early T cells in non-severe SARS-CoV-2 infection. TCRdb fed the 5' RACE reads into MiXCR, producing one record per CDR3 protein. The sample has about 92,000 distinct CDR3 sequences, 11% to 15% seen once. Sequenced: whole blood. The receptors come from an adult who was a healthcare worker with PCR-confirmed SARS-CoV-2 infection or an uninfected control (not recorded which).

This clonotype was detected a few times. The J gene is TRBJ1-5, the V gene TRBV10-3; D is perhaps TRBD1 (5 bases). Germline V CDR1 and CDR2: ENHRY, SYGVKD. CDR3 size: 12 residues. The germline V and J ends were trimmed by 8 bases and 9 bases, with 14 bases remaining between them. The DNA for the CDR3 is TGTGCCATCGGGGCAGGGCTAAGGCCCCAGCATTTT. Translated: CAIGAGLRPQHF.

This clonotype was counted only a few times. V is TRBV29-1 and J is TRBJ1-1, with 7 bases that match TRBD1. CDR1 is SQVTM, CDR2 ANQGSEA, per germline. The CDR3 spans 14 residues. Losses at the gene ends were 7 bases for V and 0 bases for J; bases not matched to a gene: 8. CDR3 nucleotide sequence: TGCAGCGCCCAGGGGGACGGCGTGAACACTGAAGCTTTCTTT. Translated, it gives CSAQGDGVNTEAFF.

This clonotype was counted only a few times. CDR3 amino acids: CASSPGRNGDTQYF. In nucleotides, the CDR3 is TGTGCCAGCAGCCCGGGACGGAATGGAGATACGCAGTATTTT. The chain recombines TRBV11-2 with TRBJ2-3; D may correspond to TRBD1 or TRBD2 (5 bases each). Trimming cost V 5 bases and J 5 bases, with 14 bases left between them. The CDR3 has 14 amino acids. From germline, CDR1 is SGHAT and CDR2 FQNNGV.

This clonotype was seen once. The rearrangement joins TRBV27 to TRBJ2-1; 8 bases map to TRBD2. The V segment lost 5 bases and the J segment 10 bases; nucleotides outside the gene matches: 13. Per the germline V gene, CDR1 is MNHEY and CDR2 is SMNVEV (reference sequence). CDR3 size: 15 residues. The CDR3 loop is CASSPLAGGKSEQFF. As DNA, the CDR3 is TGTGCCAGCAGTCCCCTTGCGGGGGGAAAATCGGAGCAGTTCTTC.

This clonotype was seen more than once but under ten times. J is TRBJ1-2 and V is TRBV2; 8 nucleotides agree with TRBD1. The J segment lost 4 bases and the V segment lost 4 bases, leaving 2 bases of the junction unmatched. There are 13 residues in the CDR3. CDR1 and CDR2 from the germline V gene are SNHLY and FYNNEI. The CDR3 bases are TGTGCCAGCAGTGGCGGACAGGGCTATGGCTACACCTTC. Residues: CASSGGQGYGYTF.

This rearrangement joins TRBV10-3 to TRBJ1-1; D uncertain. The germline V gene has CDR1 ENHRY and CDR2 SYGVKD. The CDR3 is made up of 13 amino acids. V lost 7 bases to trimming and J lost 3 bases, with 12 bases between them. This CDR3 reads CAITSGGDTEAFF. Here the CDR3 DNA reads TGTGCCATCACCTCAGGAGGAGACACTGAAGCTTTCTTT.

This clonotype was seen a handful of times. As DNA, the CDR3 is TGCGCCAGCAGCTTGTACGGGGGGTACGAGCAGTACTTC. This encodes CASSLYGGYEQYF. This chain joins TRBV5-1 and TRBJ2-7; 7 bases map to TRBD2. The CDR3 runs to 13 residues. Germline V gene lookup returns CDR1 SGHRS and CDR2 YFSETQ. The V and J ends lost 1 base and 4 bases, in that order; junction bases with no gene match: 2. The variable domain in full, completed from reference TRBV5-1 and TRBJ2-7, reads KAGVTQTPRYLIKTRGQQVTLSCSPISGHRSVSWYQQTPGQGLQFLFEYFSETQRNKGNFPGRFSGRQFSNSRSEMNVSTLELGDSALYLCASSLYGGYEQYFGPGTRLTVT.

This clonotype was counted many times. CDR3 nucleotide sequence: TGTGCCAGCAGCTCTCAGGAGGGCTCTGAAGCTTTCTTT. Translating gives CASSSQEGSEAFF. The rearrangement joins TRBV7-6 to TRBJ1-1; D not certain. The V end lost 4 bases, the J end lost 6 bases, and 12 bases lay between the germline ends. Germline V gives CDR1 SGHVS, CDR2 FNYEAQ. The CDR3 has 13 residues. The full variable domain, completed using reference TRBV7-6 and TRBJ1-1, is GAGVSQSPRYKVTKRGQDVALRCDPISGHVSLYWYRQALGQGPEFLTYFNYEAQQDKSGLPNDRFSAERPEGSISTLTIQRTEQRDSAMYRCASSSQEGSEAFFGQGTRLTVV.

This clonotype was seen ten or more times. The J gene is TRBJ2-7, the V gene TRBV11-2; TRBD1 aligns across 9 bases. This CDR3 is built from 15 residues. The V gene's germline CDR1 is SGHAT and CDR2 FQNNGV. The V gene end was trimmed by 5 bases and the J gene end by 2 bases; junction bases not matched to a gene: 7. The CDR3 DNA reads TGTGCCAGCAGCACTGGACAGGGGTTCACCTACGAGCAGTACTTC. Protein product: CASSTGQGFTYEQYF.

This clonotype was recorded at least ten times. This chain uses TRBV7-2 with TRBJ1-3; the D is unclear. The CDR3 length is 16 residues. V lost 3 bases, J lost 0 bases, and 12 bases lay in between. CDR1 is SGHTA, CDR2 FQGNSA, per germline. This CDR3 is CASSFLGPPSGNTIYF. In DNA, the CDR3 is TGTGCCAGCAGCTTCTTAGGGCCACCCTCTGGAAACACCATATATTTT.

This clonotype was seen more than once but under ten times. The chain recombines TRBV11-2 with TRBJ2-7; D is unresolved. The V gene's germline CDR1 is SGHAT and CDR2 FQNNGV. This CDR3 has 10 residues. V was cut by 3 bases and J by 4 bases, with 1 base left in between. Here the CDR3 reads CASSFYEQYF. The CDR3 DNA follows: TGTGCCAGCAGCTTTTACGAGCAGTACTTC.

This clonotype came up a few times. The CDR3 loop reads CASPPSGAYQGYTF. The CDR3 DNA reads TGTGCCAGCCCACCCAGCGGGGCTTACCAGGGCTACACCTTC. This chain uses TRBV7-2 with TRBJ1-2; weak D call: TRBD1 (5 bases). The CDR3 covers 14 residues. Germline assignment: CDR1 SGHTA and CDR2 FQGNSA. Trimming removed 8 bases at V and 8 bases at J, with 21 bases between.

V gene TRBV20-1 combines with J gene TRBJ1-1; D is unresolved. In germline, CDR1 is DFQATT, CDR2 SNEGSKA (reference sequence). This CDR3 region has 15 residues. V was cut by 5 bases and J by 0 bases, with 16 bases left in between. Here the CDR3 DNA reads TGCAGTGCTGGCCAGAGGGATGGGATGAACACTGAAGCTTTCTTT. Residues: CSAGQRDGMNTEAFF.